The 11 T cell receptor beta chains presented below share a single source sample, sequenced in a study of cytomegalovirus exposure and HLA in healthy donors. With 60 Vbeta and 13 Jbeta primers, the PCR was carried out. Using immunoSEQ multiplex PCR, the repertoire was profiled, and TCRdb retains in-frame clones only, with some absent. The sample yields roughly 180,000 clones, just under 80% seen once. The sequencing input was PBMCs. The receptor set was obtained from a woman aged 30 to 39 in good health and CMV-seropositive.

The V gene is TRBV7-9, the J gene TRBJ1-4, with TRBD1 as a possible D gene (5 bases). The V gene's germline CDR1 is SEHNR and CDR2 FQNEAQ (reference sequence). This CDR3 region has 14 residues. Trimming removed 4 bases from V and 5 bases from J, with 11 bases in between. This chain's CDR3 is CASSYTGLNEKLFF. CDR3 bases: TGTGCCAGCAGCTACACAGGCCTCAATGAAAAACTGTTTTTT.

CDR3: CASSGITSGNTDTQYF. In DNA form, the CDR3 reads TGTGCCAGCAGTGGCATTACTAGCGGAAACACAGATACGCAGTATTTT. The chain employs TRBV6-1 and TRBJ2-3; 8 bases align to TRBD2. The germline gives CDR1 MNHNS, CDR2 SASEGT. V dropped 4 bases and J dropped 2; count of bases not matched to a gene: 8. The CDR3 totals 16 residues.

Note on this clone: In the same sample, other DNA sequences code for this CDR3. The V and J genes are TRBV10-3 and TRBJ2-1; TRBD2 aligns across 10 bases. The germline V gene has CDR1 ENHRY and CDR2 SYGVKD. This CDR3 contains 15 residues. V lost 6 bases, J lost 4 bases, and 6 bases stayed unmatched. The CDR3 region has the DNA TGTGCCATCAGAGCCAGCGGGGGGGCATACAATGAGCAGTTCTTC. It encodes CAIRASGGAYNEQFF.

The CDR3 here is CASSSRDFSYEQYF. CDR3 nucleotides: TGTGCCAGCAGCTCCCGGGACTTCTCCTACGAGCAGTACTTC. This chain uses TRBV7-2 with TRBJ2-7; the D gene is possibly TRBD2 (6 bases). The CDR3 spans 14 residues. Germline assignment: CDR1 SGHTA and CDR2 FQGNSA. With 4 bases removed from V and 0 bases from J, the gap between germline ends came to 10 bases.

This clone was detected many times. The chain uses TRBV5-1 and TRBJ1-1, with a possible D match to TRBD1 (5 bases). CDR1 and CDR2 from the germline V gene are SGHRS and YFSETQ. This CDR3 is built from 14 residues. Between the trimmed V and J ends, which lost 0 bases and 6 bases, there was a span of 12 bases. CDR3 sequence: CASSLAVGVSEAFF. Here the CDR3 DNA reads TGCGCCAGCAGCTTGGCTGTAGGGGTGTCTGAAGCTTTCTTT.

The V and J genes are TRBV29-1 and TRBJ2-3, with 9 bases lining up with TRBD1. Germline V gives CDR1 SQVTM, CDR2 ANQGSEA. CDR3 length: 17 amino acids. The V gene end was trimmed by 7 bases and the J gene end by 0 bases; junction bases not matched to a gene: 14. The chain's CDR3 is CSAKDRGGSSSTDTQYF. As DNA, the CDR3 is TGCAGCGCCAAGGACAGGGGCGGTAGTTCTAGCACAGATACGCAGTATTTT.

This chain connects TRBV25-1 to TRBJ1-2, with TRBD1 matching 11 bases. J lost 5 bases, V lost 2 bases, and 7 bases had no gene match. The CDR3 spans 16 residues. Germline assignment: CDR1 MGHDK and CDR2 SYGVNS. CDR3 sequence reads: CASSETVGQGGYGYTF. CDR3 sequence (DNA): TGTGCCAGCAGTGAAACTGTGGGACAGGGGGGGTATGGCTACACCTTC.

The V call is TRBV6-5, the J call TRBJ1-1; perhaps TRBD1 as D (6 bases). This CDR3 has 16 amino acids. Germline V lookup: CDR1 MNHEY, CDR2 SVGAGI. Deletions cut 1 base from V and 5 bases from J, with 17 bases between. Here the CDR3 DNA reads TGTGCCAGCAGTTACTTGCGTTCTGGGGGCGATACTGAAGCTTTCTTT. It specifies CASSYLRSGGDTEAFF.

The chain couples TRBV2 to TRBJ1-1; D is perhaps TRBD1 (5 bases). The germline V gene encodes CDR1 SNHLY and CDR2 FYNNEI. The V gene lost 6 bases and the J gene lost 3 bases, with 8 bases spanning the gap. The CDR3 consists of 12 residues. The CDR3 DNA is TGTGCCAGCAGGGGGGACTACACTGAAGCTTTCTTT. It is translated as CASRGDYTEAFF.

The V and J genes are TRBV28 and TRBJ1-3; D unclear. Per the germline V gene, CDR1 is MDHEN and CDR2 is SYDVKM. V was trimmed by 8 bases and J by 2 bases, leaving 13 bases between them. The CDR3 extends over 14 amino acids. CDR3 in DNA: TGTGCCAGCGCCTCCGAAGTAGCTGGAAACACCATATATTTT. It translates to CASASEVAGNTIYF.

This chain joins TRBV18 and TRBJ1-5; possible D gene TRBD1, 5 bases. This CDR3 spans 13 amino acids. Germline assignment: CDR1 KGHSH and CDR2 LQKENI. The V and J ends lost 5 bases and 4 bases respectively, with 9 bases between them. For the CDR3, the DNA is TGTGCCAGCTCATTGACAGATAATCAGCCCCAGCATTTT. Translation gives CASSLTDNQPQHF.